These T cell receptor beta chains were read from a single sample in a study of T cell responses to AZD1222 COVID-19 vaccine. Only in-frame clones appear in the TCRdb table, and some are missing; sequencing was by immunoSEQ multiplex PCR. This sample yields about 120,000 clones, of which 80% to 90% are seen a single time; roughly 8.9% belongs to the top ten. Sequencing was performed on peripheral blood, taken on day 0 of AZD1222 vaccination. The source is an adult in good health. The CDR3 runs from the conserved cysteine through the conserved F or W. The D gene is left open where the match is weak. Clone size is not always given. Where it is, it says once, few, many or a class for expanded clones.

size	D	J	V	CDR3	DNA
-	-	TRBJ1-2	TRBV6-5	CASTPTGRYDGYTF	TGTGCCAGCACCCCCACCGGACGGTATGATGGCTACACCTTC
-	-	TRBJ2-5	TRBV2	CASNPDQETQYF	TGTGCCAGCAACCCAGACCAAGAGACCCAGTACTTC
-	TRBD2	TRBJ2-5	TRBV27	CASRKGLLGTETQYF	TGTGCCAGCAGAAAGGGACTATTGGGAACAGAGACCCAGTACTTC
-	TRBD1	TRBJ1-1	TRBV9	CASSAQGAVHAEAFF	TGTGCCAGCAGCGCGCAGGGGGCTGTGCACGCTGAAGCTTTCTTT
-	-	TRBJ2-7	TRBV5-1	CASSLVSYEQYF	TGCGCCAGCAGCTTGGTGTCCTACGAGCAGTACTTC
-	-	TRBJ1-1	TRBV12-5	CASGDNRAGNTEAFF	TGTGCTAGTGGCGACAACAGGGCGGGGAACACTGAAGCTTTCTTT
once	-	TRBJ1-2	TRBV28	CASSFGLINYGYTF	TGTGCCAGCAGTTTTGGACTGATTAACTATGGCTACACCTTC
few	-	TRBJ2-1	TRBV13	CASSLILPFNEQFF	TGTGCCAGCAGCTTAATTCTCCCCTTCAATGAGCAGTTCTTC
-	-	TRBJ2-5	TRBV28	CASSSPGNQETQYF	TGTGCCAGCAGTTCCCCAGGCAACCAAGAGACCCAGTACTTC
-	-	TRBJ1-1	TRBV5-1	CASSLAPANTEAFF	TGCGCCAGCAGCTTGGCCCCAGCTAACACTGAAGCTTTCTTT
-	-	TRBJ1-5	TRBV12-3/TRBV12-4	CASSAQGQPQHF	TGTGCCAGCAGTGCTCAGGGGCAGCCCCAGCATTTT
-	-	TRBJ1-2	TRBV29-1	CSPWKARDYGYTF	TGCAGCCCCTGGAAGGCACGGGACTATGGCTACACCTTC
-	-	TRBJ1-1	TRBV7-8	CASSRDTRALGAFF	TGTGCCAGCAGTCGGGACACCAGAGCACTGGGAGCTTTCTTT
-	-	TRBJ2-3	TRBV9	CASSVATRGDTQYF	TGTGCCAGCAGCGTAGCGACTAGGGGAGATACGCAGTATTTT
-	-	TRBJ1-5	TRBV4-1	CASSQGAHLWNQPQHF	TGCGCCAGCAGCCAAGGTGCCCATCTATGGAATCAGCCCCAGCATTTT
once	TRBD1	TRBJ1-6	TRBV11-2	CASSLRPPGQYNSPLHF	TGTGCCAGCAGCTTAAGGCCTCCGGGACAGTATAATTCACCCCTCCACTTT
-	-	TRBJ2-1	TRBV10-3	CAITSDIRLEQFF	TGTGCCATCACCTCGGACATTAGACTGGAGCAGTTCTTC
-	-	TRBJ1-3	TRBV5-1	CASSLEQQGNTIYF	TGCGCCAGCAGCTTGGAACAGCAAGGAAACACCATATATTTT
-	TRBD1	TRBJ2-1	TRBV27	CAIQATGGISEQFF	TGTGCCATCCAGGCGACAGGGGGAATCAGTGAGCAGTTCTTC
-	-	TRBJ1-4	TRBV5-1	CASSLRGPTNEKLFF	TGCGCCAGCAGCTTGAGGGGACCAACTAATGAAAAACTGTTTTTT
-	-	TRBJ1-2	TRBV5-1	CASSLLQANYGYTF	TGCGCCAGCAGCTTGTTACAGGCTAACTATGGCTACACCTTC
-	TRBD2	TRBJ2-1	TRBV3-1/TRBV3-2	CASSPKGSGGAYNEQFF	TGTGCCAGCAGCCCGAAGGGTAGCGGGGGGGCATACAATGAGCAGTTCTTC
-	-	TRBJ2-1	TRBV18	CASSPPPANEQFF	TGTGCCAGCTCACCACCGCCGGCTAATGAGCAGTTCTTC
-	-	TRBJ1-6	TRBV25-1	CASRVSSYNSPLHF	TGTGCCAGCAGGGTGAGCTCCTATAATTCACCCCTCCACTTT
-	TRBD1	TRBJ1-5	TRBV7-9	CASTSRWDRNQPQHF	TGTGCCAGCACCTCTAGATGGGACAGAAATCAGCCCCAGCATTTT
-	TRBD1	TRBJ2-1	TRBV6-5	CASSYDRGGYNEQFF	TGTGCCAGCAGTTACGACAGGGGAGGATACAATGAGCAGTTCTTC
-	-	TRBJ2-3	TRBV3-1/TRBV3-2	CASSQDRVGDTQYF	TGTGCCAGCAGCCAAGACAGGGTGGGGGATACGCAGTATTTT
-	TRBD2	TRBJ2-5	TRBV7-9	CASSAGLAGGETQYF	TGTGCCAGCAGCGCGGGACTAGCGGGGGGTGAGACCCAGTACTTC
-	-	TRBJ2-2	TRBV4-1	CASSQESSLGTGELFF	TGCGCCAGCAGCCAAGAAAGCTCTCTGGGGACCGGGGAGCTGTTTTTT
-	-	TRBJ1-1	TRBV20-1	CSASPFNTEAFF	TGCAGTGCTAGTCCCTTCAACACTGAAGCTTTCTTT
-	TRBD1	TRBJ1-2	TRBV7-8	CASRTTGTGFDYGYTF	TGTGCCAGCAGAACGACCGGGACAGGGTTCGACTACGGCTACACCTTC